A selection of T cell receptor beta chains follows, all from one sample in a study of T-cell memory formation after mild COVID-19. TCRdb reprocessed the 5' RACE reads with MiXCR, giving one entry per CDR3 protein. Of 150,000 to 200,000 distinct CDR3 sequences listed, 9.5% to 13% are singletons. The sample comprised PBMCs or a T cell subset sorted from them (not recorded which). The receptors derive from a man between 18 and 29 years old who had mild COVID-19 (a few samples of this study predate the infection). Cell type and time point are not known. The CDR3 runs from the conserved cysteine through the conserved F or W. Each record gives: CDR3 length, V gene, clone size, D gene, J gene, CDR3 DNA, CDR3 protein. The D gene is left open where the match is weak. Some rows mark clone size as missing; the rest say once, few, many or name a class of expanded clone.

14	TRBV29-1	.	.	TRBJ1-2	TGCAGCGTTGAACATACGAGGGGGGTGAATGGCTACACCTTC	CSVEHTRGVNGYTF
14	TRBV6-5	.	TRBD1	TRBJ1-4	TGTGCCAGCAGTAGACAGGGCAGGGCTGAAAAACTGTTTTTT	CASSRQGRAEKLFF
14	TRBV10-3	.	TRBD1	TRBJ1-5	TGTGCCATCAGTGGCCAGGGGGCCGGGGGGGCCCAGCATTTT	CAISGQGAGGAQHF
13	TRBV29-1	few	TRBD2	TRBJ2-5	TGCAGCGTTGATGGTAGCGGGGTAAAGACCCAGTACTTC	CSVDGSGVKTQYF
13	TRBV7-8	many	.	TRBJ1-5	TGTGCCAGCAGCACCTACAGTGATCAGCCCCAGCATTTT	CASSTYSDQPQHF
16	TRBV12-3/TRBV12-4	few	TRBD1	TRBJ2-5	TGTGCCAGCAGTTTGCGACAGGGGCTATGGGGAGAGACCCAGTACTTC	CASSLRQGLWGETQYF
17	TRBV10-3	.	.	TRBJ2-6	TGTGCCATCAGGACAGCCGGGAGCCTCTCTGGGGCCAACGTCCTGACTTTC	CAIRTAGSLSGANVLTF
13	TRBV5-1	many	.	TRBJ2-3	TGCGCCAGCAGCTTGCCGCACACAGATACGCAGTATTTT	CASSLPHTDTQYF
14	TRBV7-2	.	TRBD1	TRBJ2-3	TGTGCCAGCAGGACAGGGGGCGGCACAGATACGCAGTATTTT	CASRTGGGTDTQYF
14	TRBV5-5	few	.	TRBJ2-7	TGTGCCAGCAGCCCAAACTCAGGGTTCTACGAGCAGTACTTC	CASSPNSGFYEQYF
13	TRBV30	few	.	TRBJ1-1	TGTGCCTGGAGGCGGGACCTGAACACTGAAGCTTTCTTT	CAWRRDLNTEAFF
16	TRBV9	.	.	TRBJ2-1	TGTGCCAGCAGCACTAGCCAGGGTCGAAAGTTTAATGAGAAGTTCTTC	CASSTSQGRKFNEKFF
13	TRBV28	.	.	TRBJ1-5	TGTGCCAGCAGTTTTCGGACGGGTCAGCCCCAGCATTTT	CASSFRTGQPQHF
14	TRBV20-1	few	.	TRBJ1-4	TGCAGTGCTAGAGATCTCTTATGGATCGAAAAACTGTTTTTT	CSARDLLWIEKLFF
14	TRBV5-1	.	TRBD2	TRBJ2-3	TGCGCCAGCAAGGGCGGGGGGGCCACAGATACGCAGTATTTT	CASKGGGATDTQYF